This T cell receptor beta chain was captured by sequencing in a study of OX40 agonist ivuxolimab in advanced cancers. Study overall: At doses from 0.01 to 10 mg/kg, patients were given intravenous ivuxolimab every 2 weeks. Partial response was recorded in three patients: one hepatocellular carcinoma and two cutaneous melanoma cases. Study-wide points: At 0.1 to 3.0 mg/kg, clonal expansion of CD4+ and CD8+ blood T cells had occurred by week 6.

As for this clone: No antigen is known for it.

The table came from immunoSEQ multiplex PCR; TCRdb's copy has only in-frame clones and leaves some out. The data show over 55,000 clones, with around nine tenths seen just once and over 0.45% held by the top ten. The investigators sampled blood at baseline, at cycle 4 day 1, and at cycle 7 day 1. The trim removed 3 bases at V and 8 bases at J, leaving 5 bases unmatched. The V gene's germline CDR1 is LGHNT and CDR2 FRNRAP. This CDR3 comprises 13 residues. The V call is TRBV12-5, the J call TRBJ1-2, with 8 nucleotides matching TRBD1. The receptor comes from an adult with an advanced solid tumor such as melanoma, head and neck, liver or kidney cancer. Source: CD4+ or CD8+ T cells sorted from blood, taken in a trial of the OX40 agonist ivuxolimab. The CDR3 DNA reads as TGTGCTAGTGGTTTCGGACAGGGTCGGGGCTACACCTTC. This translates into CASGFGQGRGYTF.